The next 17 T cell receptor beta chains were all read from a single sample in a study of shared clonotypes between healthy human individuals. The assay was immunoSEQ multiplex PCR, and TCRdb's table has in-frame clones only and misses some. The sample consists of fewer than 1.6 million clones, 98% to 99% of them appearing once. The specimen sequenced was naive CD4+ T cells sorted from blood. The subset: CD45RA+ positively selected. The receptors shown here come from a man younger than 40 in good health.

The V and J genes are TRBV5-4 and TRBJ2-7; 10 bases align to TRBD1. V shed 1 base, J shed 5 bases, and the junction held 9 bases outside the gene matches. The germline gives CDR1 SGHNT, CDR2 YYREEE (reference sequence). This CDR3 is built from 16 residues. In DNA form, the CDR3 reads TGTGCCAGCAGCTTGACTCCCGCGACAGGGGGCCACGAGCAGTACTTC. Residues: CASSLTPATGGHEQYF. Filled out from reference TRBV5-4 and TRBJ2-7, the complete variable domain reads ETGVTQSPTHLIKTRGQQVTLRCSSQSGHNTVSWYQQALGQGPQFIFQYYREEENGRGNFPPRFSGLQFPNYSSELNVNALELDDSALYLCASSLTPATGGHEQYFGPGTRLTVT.

The chain carries TRBV5-4 and TRBJ2-7, with D maybe TRBD2 (6 bases). Deletions cut 0 bases from V and 4 bases from J, with 8 bases between. The CDR3 has 13 residues. Germline CDR1 SGHNT, CDR2 YYREEE (reference sequence). In nucleotides, the CDR3 is TGTGCCAGCAGCTTGGCAGGGAGGTACGAGCAGTACTTC. It specifies CASSLAGRYEQYF.

This sequence joins TRBV5-5 and TRBJ1-1; tentatively, D is TRBD1 (5 bases). Trimming stripped 5 bases from V and 5 bases from J, with 13 bases between. Per germline, CDR1 SGHKS and CDR2 YYEKEE (reference sequence). This CDR3 spans 13 amino acids. Here the CDR3 DNA reads TGTGCCAGCAGGGAGAGGGGTACGACTGAAGCTTTCTTT. Its protein is CASRERGTTEAFF.

The chain recombines TRBV5-1 with TRBJ2-1; possible D gene TRBD2, 6 bases. V was clipped by 0 bases and J by 6 bases, with 16 bases between them. The CDR3 extends over 16 amino acids. Germline loops: CDR1 SGHRS, CDR2 YFSETQ. Here the CDR3 DNA reads TGCGCCAGCAGCTTGGACCCGCCGGGGGTCAGCAATGAGCAGTTCTTC. Residues: CASSLDPPGVSNEQFF. Full variable domain (rest looked up from reference TRBV5-1 and TRBJ2-1): KAGVTQTPRYLIKTRGQQVTLSCSPISGHRSVSWYQQTPGQGLQFLFEYFSETQRNKGNFPGRFSGRQFSNSRSEMNVSTLELGDSALYLCASSLDPPGVSNEQFFGPGTRLTVL.

The chain couples TRBV10-3 to TRBJ2-5; a weak D match, TRBD1 (5 bases). CDR1 ENHRY and CDR2 SYGVKD come from the germline V gene. The CDR3 totals 14 residues. Trimming removed 4 bases at V and 0 bases at J, with 9 bases between. DNA for the CDR3: TGTGCCATCAGTGGACAGACAAACCAAGAGACCCAGTACTTC. As protein: CAISGQTNQETQYF.

The V gene is TRBV6-1, the J gene TRBJ1-5; 9 bases agree with TRBD1. This CDR3 comprises 17 residues. Germline loops: CDR1 MNHNS, CDR2 SASEGT. V was clipped by 5 bases and J by 2 bases; unmatched bases: 10. The CDR3 bases are TGTGCCAGCAGTCAAGTACAGGGGGCGCGGGGCAATCAGCCCCAGCATTTT. Translated: CASSQVQGARGNQPQHF.

The chain combines TRBV4-2 with TRBJ2-1; 9 nucleotides agree with TRBD2. CDR1 LGHNA and CDR2 YNFKEQ come from the germline V gene. The CDR3 consists of 15 residues. J lost 5 bases, V lost 1 base, and 3 bases had no gene match. The CDR3: CASSQVTSGDNEQFF. The CDR3 DNA reads as TGTGCCAGCAGCCAAGTGACTAGCGGAGACAATGAGCAGTTCTTC.

The chain has TRBV19 and TRBJ1-1; D possibly corresponds to TRBD1 (5 bases). V was shortened by 3 bases and J by 2 bases, with 13 bases between the two germline ends. Germline loops: CDR1 LNHDA, CDR2 SQIVND (reference sequence). The CDR3 runs 15 residues. CDR3 DNA: TGTGCCAGTAGTATTGGGGGACCCATCAACACTGAAGCTTTCTTT. This translates into CASSIGGPINTEAFF.

This chain connects TRBV10-3 to TRBJ2-4; possible D gene TRBD1, 6 bases. V lost 5 bases, J lost 0 bases, and 14 bases lay in between. The CDR3 extends over 16 amino acids. CDR1 ENHRY and CDR2 SYGVKD come from the germline V gene. The CDR3 sequence is CAISTGQGRAKNIQYF. In nucleotides, the CDR3 is TGTGCCATCAGTACAGGGCAAGGGCGAGCCAAAAACATTCAGTACTTC.

V and J are TRBV19 and TRBJ1-5, with D possibly matching TRBD1 (5 bases). From germline, CDR1 is LNHDA and CDR2 SQIVND (reference sequence). CDR3 length: 12 residues. Trimming took 5 bases from V and 11 from J, leaving 13 bases between them. The CDR3 bases are TGTGCCAGTAGTGCACCAGGGATGGCCCAGCATTTT. The encoded protein is CASSAPGMAQHF.

This clone was seen just once. The chain's CDR3 is CASSYLAAHNEQFF. The CDR3 DNA reads as TGTGCCAGCAGTTACCTAGCGGCCCACAATGAGCAGTTCTTC. This chain joins TRBV6-6 and TRBJ2-1; TRBD2 agrees at 7 bases. Germline V gives CDR1 MNHNY, CDR2 SVGAGI (reference sequence). V lost 2 bases to trimming and J lost 5 bases; unmatched junction nucleotides: 3. The CDR3 has 14 residues.

The V call is TRBV19, the J call TRBJ2-5; 10 nucleotides match TRBD1. J gave up 10 bases and V 5 bases, and 13 bases lay outside the gene matches. Germline V gene data show CDR1 as LNHDA and CDR2 as SQIVND (reference sequence). The CDR3 loop spans 15 amino acids. CDR3 amino acids: CASSSNPGTGVDQYF. The CDR3 DNA sequence: TGTGCCAGTAGTTCGAATCCGGGGACAGGGGTAGACCAGTACTTC.

This rearrangement joins TRBV5-1 to TRBJ2-7, with D unclear. The germline CDR1 and CDR2 sequences are SGHRS and YFSETQ. This CDR3 contains 14 residues. Trimming shortened V by 3 bases and J by 6 bases, and 16 bases separated the two germline ends. The CDR3 coding sequence is TGCGCCAGCAGCTCCCTATCGGCCTCGCCCGAGCAGTACTTC. It is translated as CASSSLSASPEQYF.

V and J are TRBV4-3 and TRBJ1-2, with D possibly matching TRBD1 (6 bases). Germline V lookup: CDR1 LGHNA, CDR2 YSLEER. The ends were cut back, 1 base at V and 4 bases at J, with 16 bases in the middle. The CDR3 sequence is 16 residues long. CDR3 sequence (DNA): TGCGCCAGCAGCCAAGTGACAGGTGGGGGTGGCTATGGCTACACCTTC. Protein sequence: CASSQVTGGGGYGYTF.

The chain recombines TRBV19 with TRBJ1-5, with 10 bases aligning to TRBD1. The V and J ends lost 3 bases and 5 bases, in that order; junction bases with no gene match: 4. The V gene's germline CDR1 is LNHDA and CDR2 SQIVND (reference sequence). This CDR3 comprises 15 residues. The CDR3 DNA sequence: TGTGCCAGTAGTATCGGGACAGGGGATTATCAGCCCCAGCATTTT. The encoded protein is CASSIGTGDYQPQHF.

This clone was picked up one time. The J gene is TRBJ2-1, the V gene TRBV5-4; D is tentatively TRBD1 or TRBD2 (5 bases each). With 3 bases removed from V and 5 bases from J, the gap between germline ends came to 15 bases. The CDR3 has 15 amino acids. Germline V gene sequence: CDR1 SGHNT, CDR2 YYREEE (reference sequence). The CDR3 protein is CASSSLAGANNEQFF. CDR3 bases: TGTGCCAGCAGCTCTCTAGCTGGGGCTAACAATGAGCAGTTCTTC.

The chain recombines TRBV7-9 with TRBJ1-5; D is unresolved. The CDR3 sequence is 13 residues long. The V end lost 1 base, the J end lost 6 bases, and 7 bases lay between the germline ends. Germline V gene data show CDR1 as SEHNR and CDR2 as FQNEAQ (reference sequence). CDR3 in amino acids: CASSLGPSQPQHF. As DNA, the CDR3 is TGTGCCAGCAGCTTAGGCCCGAGTCAGCCCCAGCATTTT.